What follows is one T cell receptor beta chain and its context. This receptor's antigen is unknown. No per-base quality is available; no much larger clone lies one base away. Libraries were prepared through 5' RACE. Instrument used: Illumina HiSeq 2500. A second PCR of roughly 7 to 11 cycles was performed with a sample-barcoded 5' primer and a J-beta primer mix. A unique molecular identifier was introduced onto each TCR beta cDNA molecule by a template-switch 5' adaptor carrying 12 random nucleotides. At least 2.5 million CDR3-containing paired-end reads were obtained from each sample. The Mint cDNA synthesis kit, primed by a TRBC-specific oligonucleotide, was used to synthesize first-strand cDNA from all RNA. Following uracil-DNA glycosylase treatment, all cDNA underwent a first 18-cycle PCR with the universal primers M1SS and BC2_uni_R. Turning to the authors' computational methods: For normalization, 1 million high-quality reads, each with a distinct molecular identifier, were randomly selected from each sample. Reads with shared molecular identifiers were discarded instead of being binned into consensus sequences. MiTCR, with a Q25 quality threshold and the strictest error-elimination algorithm, was used for CDR3 identification, clonotype clustering and error correction. A nonparametric unseen species model using Euler transformation provided a lower-bound estimate of total TCR beta diversity. The public sequencing data were trimmed at Q25 with fastp and processed into clonotypes with MiXCR by TCRdb, which kept only in-frame beta chains. Each CDR3 protein gets just one entry, which takes the most common genes and DNA from the rows behind it. V and J calls and clone size were set by TCRdb, not the authors. A total of about 800,000 distinct CDR3 sequences appear in this sample, around 50% of them only once. The ten most abundant clones make up 15% to 20% of the sample.

V loses 5 bases of germline sequence and J loses 3 bases, and the interval between the two ends is 12 bases. The CDR3 holds 14 amino acids from the cysteine to the phenylalanine. This entry keeps only the CDR3 DNA: 42 bases, framed from base 1. The donors were roughly 40 Caucasian individuals from Russia, aged roughly 6 to 100 years, who were systemically healthy. Roughly 9 milliliters of peripheral blood were drawn from each donor into EDTA-treated Vacutainer tubes. Ficoll-Paque density-gradient centrifugation was used to isolate PBMCs, with at least 7 million per sample. Total RNA, at least 5 micrograms per sample, was extracted from PBMCs with Trizol reagent. The percentages of naive CD45RAhigh/CD27high T cells were determined by flow cytometry on a PBMC aliquot from every donor. The sample comes from a study of blood T cells in healthy people across ages (dated by TCRdb to the mid-2010s). Background for the entire study: Template switching captured roughly one uniquely barcoded TCR beta cDNA molecule per two T cells in model experiments. Age-related changes in TCR beta repertoire diversity were measured in the study by deep sequencing normalized with unique cDNA molecular identifiers. The donors were divided into four age groups: young (average around 16 years), middle-aged (about 39), aged (about 56) and long-lived (around 87). To avoid experimental bias, donors of different ages were spread randomly across the sequencing lanes. The study analyzed two additional independent replicas of 1 million unique cDNA reads from the same blood draw for two donors, one aged 18 to 30 and one aged 80 or older.

Broad study findings and their caveats: Observed TCR beta diversity per million T cells fell roughly linearly with age, and a significant reduction was already apparent by age around 44. Conclusive comparison of naive and antigen-experienced compartments was prevented by the profiling of bulk unsorted PBMCs. Total diversity estimates from one million sequenced T cells were considered lower bounds and underestimates. The long-lived group showed more naive CD4+ T cells, fewer expanded clones and increased TCR diversity than the aged group, suggesting age selection. The CMV infection status of donors was not known, potentially confounding age-related changes in expanded clonotypes. A strong correlation was found between observed TCR beta diversity and the percentage of naive T cells measured by flow cytometry.

The sequenced sample consisted of blood. The V and J segments used are TRBV12-3 or TRBV12-4 and TRBJ2-3; the D gene may be TRBD1 or TRBD2, since each aligns over 5 bases. The TCR was taken from a man older than 75 in good health. The nucleotide sequence is given as TGTGCCAGCAGTACCGGGGCGAGAACAGATACGCAGTATTTT. Translated, this is CASSTGARTDTQYF.